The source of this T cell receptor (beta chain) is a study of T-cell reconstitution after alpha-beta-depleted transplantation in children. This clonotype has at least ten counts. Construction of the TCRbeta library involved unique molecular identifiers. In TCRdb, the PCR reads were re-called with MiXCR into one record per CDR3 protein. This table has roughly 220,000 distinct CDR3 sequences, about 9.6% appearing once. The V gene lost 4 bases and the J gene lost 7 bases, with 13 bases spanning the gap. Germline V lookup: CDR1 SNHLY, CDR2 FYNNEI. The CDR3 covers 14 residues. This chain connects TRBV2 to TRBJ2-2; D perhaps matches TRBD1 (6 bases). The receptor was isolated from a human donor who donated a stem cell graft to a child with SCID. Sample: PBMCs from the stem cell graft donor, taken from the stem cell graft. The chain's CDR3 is CASSVLRGGGELFF. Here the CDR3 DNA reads TGTGCCAGCAGTGTCCTCAGGGGTGGCGGGGAGCTGTTTTTT. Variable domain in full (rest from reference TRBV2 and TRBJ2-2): EPEVTQTPSHQVTQMGQEVILRCVPISNHLYFYWYRQILGQKVEFLVSFYNNEISEKSEIFDDQFSVERPDGSNFTLKIRSTKLEDSAMYFCASSVLRGGGELFFGEGSRLTVL.